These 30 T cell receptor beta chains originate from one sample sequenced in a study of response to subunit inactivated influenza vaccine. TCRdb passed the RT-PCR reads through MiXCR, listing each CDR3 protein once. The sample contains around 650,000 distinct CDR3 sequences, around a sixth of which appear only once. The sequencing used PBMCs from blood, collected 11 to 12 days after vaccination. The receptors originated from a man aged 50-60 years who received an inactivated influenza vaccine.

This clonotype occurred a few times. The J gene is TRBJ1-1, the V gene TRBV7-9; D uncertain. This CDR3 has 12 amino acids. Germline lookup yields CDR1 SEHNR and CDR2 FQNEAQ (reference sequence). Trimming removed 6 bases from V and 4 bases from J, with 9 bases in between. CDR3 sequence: CASRKGGTEAFF. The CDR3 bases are TGTGCCAGCAGGAAAGGAGGCACTGAAGCTTTCTTT.

The CDR3 DNA is TGTGCCAGCAGCTTGAGCGCCGGGACTAGTGGAGGCCAGTTCTTC. Its translation is CASSLSAGTSGGQFF. The chain is built from TRBV7-6 and TRBJ2-1; 8 positions match TRBD2. The CDR3 covers 15 residues. V lost 3 bases and J lost 13; bases outside the gene matches: 14. Per germline, CDR1 SGHVS and CDR2 FNYEAQ.

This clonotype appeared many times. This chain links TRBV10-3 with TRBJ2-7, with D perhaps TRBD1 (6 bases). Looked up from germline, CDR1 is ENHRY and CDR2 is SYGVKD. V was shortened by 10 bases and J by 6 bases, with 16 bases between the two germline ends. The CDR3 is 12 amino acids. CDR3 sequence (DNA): TGTGCCACCTCCCAGGCAGGGGCCGAGCAGTACTTC. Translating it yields CATSQAGAEQYF.

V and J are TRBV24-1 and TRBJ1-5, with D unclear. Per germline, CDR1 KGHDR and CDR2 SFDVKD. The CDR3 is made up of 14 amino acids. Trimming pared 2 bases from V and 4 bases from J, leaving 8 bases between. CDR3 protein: CATSDSDGNQPQHF. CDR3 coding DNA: TGTGCCACCAGTGATTCCGACGGTAATCAGCCCCAGCATTTT.

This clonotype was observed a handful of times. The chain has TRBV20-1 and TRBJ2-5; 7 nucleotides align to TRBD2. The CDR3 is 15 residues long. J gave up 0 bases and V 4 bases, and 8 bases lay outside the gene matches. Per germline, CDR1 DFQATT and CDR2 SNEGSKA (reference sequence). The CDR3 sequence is CSATTPLADQETQYF. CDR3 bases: TGCAGTGCTACCACCCCGCTAGCGGACCAAGAGACCCAGTACTTC.

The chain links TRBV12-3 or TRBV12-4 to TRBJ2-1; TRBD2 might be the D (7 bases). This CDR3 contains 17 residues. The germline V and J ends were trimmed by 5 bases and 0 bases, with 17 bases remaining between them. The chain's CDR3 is CASSTPRRGPSYNEQFF. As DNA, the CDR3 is TGTGCCAGCAGTACCCCTAGGCGGGGGCCCTCCTACAATGAGCAGTTCTTC.

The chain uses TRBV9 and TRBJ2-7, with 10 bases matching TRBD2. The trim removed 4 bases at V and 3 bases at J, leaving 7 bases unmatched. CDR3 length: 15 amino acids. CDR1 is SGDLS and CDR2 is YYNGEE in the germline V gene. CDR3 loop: CASSPSGLASYEQYF. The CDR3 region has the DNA TGTGCCAGCAGCCCCTCGGGACTAGCGAGCTACGAGCAGTACTTC. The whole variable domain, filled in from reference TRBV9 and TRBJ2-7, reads DSGVTQTPKHLITATGQRVTLRCSPRSGDLSVYWYQQSLDQGLQFLIQYYNGEERAKGNILERFSAQQFPDLHSELNLSSLELGDSALYFCASSPSGLASYEQYFGPGTRLTVT.

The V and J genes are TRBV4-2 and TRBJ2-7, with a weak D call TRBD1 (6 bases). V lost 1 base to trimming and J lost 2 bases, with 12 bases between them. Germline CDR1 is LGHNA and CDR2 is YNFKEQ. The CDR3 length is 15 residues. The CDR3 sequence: CASSQAVTGAYEQYF. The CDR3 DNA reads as TGTGCCAGCAGCCAAGCGGTGACAGGAGCCTACGAGCAGTACTTC.

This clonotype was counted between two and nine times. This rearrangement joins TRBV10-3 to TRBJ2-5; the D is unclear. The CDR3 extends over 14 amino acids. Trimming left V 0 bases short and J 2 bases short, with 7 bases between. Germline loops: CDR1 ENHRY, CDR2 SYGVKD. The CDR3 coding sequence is TGTGCCATCAGTGAGTCAGACAAACAAGAGACCCAGTACTTC. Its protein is CAISESDKQETQYF.

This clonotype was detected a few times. The CDR3 bases are TGTGCCAGCAGCTTCCCAAGGGGGACGGGTGAAAAACTGTTTTTT. Its protein is CASSFPRGTGEKLFF. V gene TRBV5-5 combines with J gene TRBJ1-4, with TRBD1 as a possible D gene (6 bases). The CDR3 has 15 amino acids. Trimming stripped 2 bases from V and 7 bases from J, with 15 bases between. Germline CDR1 reads SGHKS; CDR2 reads YYEKEE (reference sequence).

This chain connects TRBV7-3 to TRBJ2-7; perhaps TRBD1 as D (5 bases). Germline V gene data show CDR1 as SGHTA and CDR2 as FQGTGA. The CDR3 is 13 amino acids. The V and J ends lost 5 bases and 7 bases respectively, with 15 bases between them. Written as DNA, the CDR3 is TGTGCCAGCAGCACCGGACATAAGGGAGAGCAGTACTTC. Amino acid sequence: CASSTGHKGEQYF. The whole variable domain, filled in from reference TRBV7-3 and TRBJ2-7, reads GAGVSQTPSNKVTEKGKYVELRCDPISGHTALYWYRQSLGQGPEFLIYFQGTGAADDSGLPNDRFFAVRPEGSVSTLKIQRTERGDSAVYLCASSTGHKGEQYFGPGTRLTVT.

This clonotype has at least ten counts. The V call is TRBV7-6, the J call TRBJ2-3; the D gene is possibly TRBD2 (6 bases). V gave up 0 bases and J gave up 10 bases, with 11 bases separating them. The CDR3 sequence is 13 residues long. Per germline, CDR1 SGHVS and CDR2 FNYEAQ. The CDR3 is CASSLARERAQYF. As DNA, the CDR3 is TGTGCCAGCAGCTTAGCGCGGGAAAGGGCGCAGTATTTT.

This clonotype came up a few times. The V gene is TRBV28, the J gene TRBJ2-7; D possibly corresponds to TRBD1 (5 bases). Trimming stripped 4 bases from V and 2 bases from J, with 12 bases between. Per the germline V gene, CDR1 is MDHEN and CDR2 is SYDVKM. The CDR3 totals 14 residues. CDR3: CASSSPDKAYEQYF. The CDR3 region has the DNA TGTGCCAGCAGTTCCCCGGACAAGGCCTACGAGCAGTACTTC.

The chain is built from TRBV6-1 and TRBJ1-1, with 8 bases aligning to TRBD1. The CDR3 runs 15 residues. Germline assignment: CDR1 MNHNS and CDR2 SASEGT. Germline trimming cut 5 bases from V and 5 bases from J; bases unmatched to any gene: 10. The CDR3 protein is CASSKDRVSWTEAFF. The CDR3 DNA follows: TGTGCCAGCAGTAAGGACAGGGTATCGTGGACTGAAGCTTTCTTT.

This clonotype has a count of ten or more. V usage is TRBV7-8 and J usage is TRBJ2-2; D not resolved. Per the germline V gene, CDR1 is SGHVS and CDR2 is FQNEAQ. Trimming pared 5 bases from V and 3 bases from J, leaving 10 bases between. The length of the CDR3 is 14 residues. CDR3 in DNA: TGTGCCAGCAGCCCCCCCCGCGACACCGGGGAGCTGTTTTTT. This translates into CASSPPRDTGELFF.

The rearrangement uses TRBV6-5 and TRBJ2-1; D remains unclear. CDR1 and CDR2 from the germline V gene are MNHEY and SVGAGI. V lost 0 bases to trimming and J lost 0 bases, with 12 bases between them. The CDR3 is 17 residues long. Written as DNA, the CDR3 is TGTGCCAGCAGTTACTCAAGGGTCCCGAGCTCCTACAATGAGCAGTTCTTC. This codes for CASSYSRVPSSYNEQFF.

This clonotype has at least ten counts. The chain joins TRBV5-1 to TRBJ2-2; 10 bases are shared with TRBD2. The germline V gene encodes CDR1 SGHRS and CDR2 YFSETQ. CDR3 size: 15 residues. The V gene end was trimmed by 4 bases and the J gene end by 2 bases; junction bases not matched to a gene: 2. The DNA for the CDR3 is TGCGCCAGCAGCCCTAGCGGGAGAAACACCGGGGAGCTGTTTTTT. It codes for CASSPSGRNTGELFF.

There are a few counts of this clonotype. CDR3 in amino acids: CASSVENSPLHF. The CDR3 DNA sequence: TGTGCCAGCAGCGTAGAGAATTCACCCCTCCACTTT. The rearrangement uses TRBV9 and TRBJ1-6; D unresolved. V gave up 0 bases and J gave up 7 bases, with 2 bases separating them. CDR1 is SGDLS and CDR2 is YYNGEE in the germline V gene. The CDR3 contains 12 residues. The variable domain in full, with the rest retrieved from reference TRBV9 and TRBJ1-6, is DSGVTQTPKHLITATGQRVTLRCSPRSGDLSVYWYQQSLDQGLQFLIQYYNGEERAKGNILERFSAQQFPDLHSELNLSSLELGDSALYFCASSVENSPLHFGNGTRLTVT.

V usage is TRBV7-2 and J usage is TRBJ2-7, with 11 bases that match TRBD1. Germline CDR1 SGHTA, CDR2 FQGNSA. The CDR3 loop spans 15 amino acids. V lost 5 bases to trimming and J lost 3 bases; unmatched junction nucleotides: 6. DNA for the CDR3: TGTGCCAGCAGCCTCCGGACAGGGGGCAACTACGAGCAGTACTTC. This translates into CASSLRTGGNYEQYF.

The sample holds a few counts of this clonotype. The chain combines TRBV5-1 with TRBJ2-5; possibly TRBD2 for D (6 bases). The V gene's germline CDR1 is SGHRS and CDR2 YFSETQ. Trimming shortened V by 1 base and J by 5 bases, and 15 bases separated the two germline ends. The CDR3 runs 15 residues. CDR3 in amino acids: CASSLTRRERETQYF. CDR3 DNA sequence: TGCGCCAGCAGCTTGACACGGCGGGAAAGGGAGACCCAGTACTTC.

CDR3 loop: CASSLAPSGGAETQYF. The CDR3 DNA is TGCGCCAGCAGCTTGGCCCCTAGCGGGGGGGCTGAGACCCAGTACTTC. The chain is built from TRBV5-1 and TRBJ2-5; 12 nucleotides match TRBD2. V dropped 0 bases and J dropped 5; count of bases not matched to a gene: 5. Per the germline V gene, CDR1 is SGHRS and CDR2 is YFSETQ. CDR3 length: 16 residues.

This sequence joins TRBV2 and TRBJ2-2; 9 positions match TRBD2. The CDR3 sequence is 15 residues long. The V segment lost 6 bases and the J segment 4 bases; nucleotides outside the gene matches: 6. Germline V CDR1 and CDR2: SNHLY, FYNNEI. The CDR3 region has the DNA TGTGCCAGCAGCGTAGCGGGAGTCCCCACCGGGGAGCTGTTTTTT. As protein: CASSVAGVPTGELFF.

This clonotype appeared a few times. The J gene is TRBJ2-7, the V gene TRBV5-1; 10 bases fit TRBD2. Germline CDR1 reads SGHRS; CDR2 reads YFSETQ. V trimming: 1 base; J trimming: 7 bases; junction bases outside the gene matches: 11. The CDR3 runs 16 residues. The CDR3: CASSLSSGSSRGEQYF. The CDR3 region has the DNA TGCGCCAGCAGCTTGTCTAGCGGGAGCAGTCGGGGGGAGCAGTACTTC.

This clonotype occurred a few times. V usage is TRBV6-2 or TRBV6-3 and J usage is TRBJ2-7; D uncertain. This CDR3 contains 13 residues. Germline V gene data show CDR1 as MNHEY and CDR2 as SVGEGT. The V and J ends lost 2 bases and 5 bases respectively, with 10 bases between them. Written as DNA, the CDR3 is TGTGCCAGCAGTTACCTGGTGGCGCACGAGCAGTACTTC. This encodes CASSYLVAHEQYF.

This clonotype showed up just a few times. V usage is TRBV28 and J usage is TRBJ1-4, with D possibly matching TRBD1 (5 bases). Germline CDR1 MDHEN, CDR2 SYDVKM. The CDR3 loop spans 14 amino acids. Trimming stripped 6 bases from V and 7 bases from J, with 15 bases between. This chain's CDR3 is CASSPHQGGEKLFF. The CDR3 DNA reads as TGTGCCAGCAGCCCCCATCAGGGAGGTGAAAAACTGTTTTTT.

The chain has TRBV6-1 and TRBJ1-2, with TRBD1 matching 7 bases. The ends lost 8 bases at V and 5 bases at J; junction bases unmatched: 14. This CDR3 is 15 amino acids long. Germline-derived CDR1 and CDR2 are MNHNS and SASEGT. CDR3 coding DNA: TGTGCCAGCGAGGCGGAAGGGGGCGCAGGGTATGGCTACACCTTC. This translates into CASEAEGGAGYGYTF.

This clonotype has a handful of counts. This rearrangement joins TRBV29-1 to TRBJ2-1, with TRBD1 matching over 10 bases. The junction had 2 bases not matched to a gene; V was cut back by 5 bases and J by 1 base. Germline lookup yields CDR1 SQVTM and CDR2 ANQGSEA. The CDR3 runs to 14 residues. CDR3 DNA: TGCAGCGTTCAGGACAGGGGGTCCTACAATGAGCAGTTCTTC. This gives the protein CSVQDRGSYNEQFF.

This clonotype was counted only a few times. The CDR3 here is CASSAPGQAIYGYTF. CDR3 DNA sequence: TGTGCCAGCAGTGCCCCGGGACAGGCTATCTATGGCTACACCTTC. V usage is TRBV28 and J usage is TRBJ1-2; 8 bases agree with TRBD1. The CDR3 loop spans 15 amino acids. Germline-derived CDR1 and CDR2 are MDHEN and SYDVKM. Unmatched junction bases numbered 9, after V lost 5 bases and J lost 4 bases.

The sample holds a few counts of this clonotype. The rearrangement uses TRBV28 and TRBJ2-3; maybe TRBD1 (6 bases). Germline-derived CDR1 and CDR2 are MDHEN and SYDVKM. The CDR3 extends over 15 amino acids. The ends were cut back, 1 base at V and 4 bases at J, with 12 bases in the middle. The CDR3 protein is CASSLLTGIPDTQYF. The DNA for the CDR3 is TGTGCCAGCAGTTTATTAACAGGGATCCCAGATACGCAGTATTTT.

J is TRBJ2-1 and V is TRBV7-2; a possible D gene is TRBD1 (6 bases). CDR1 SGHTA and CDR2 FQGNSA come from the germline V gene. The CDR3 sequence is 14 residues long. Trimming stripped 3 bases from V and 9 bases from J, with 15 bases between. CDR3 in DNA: TGTGCCAGCAGCTTCGTACAGGGCGGAGGTGAGCAGTTCTTC. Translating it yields CASSFVQGGGEQFF.